These 19 T cell receptor beta chains originate from one sample sequenced in a study of T cells in Graves' hyperthyroidism and ophthalmopathy. TCR beta CDR3 regions were amplified from RNA. The study used the HTBI primer set for a first-round RT-PCR of the TCR CDR3. TCRdb re-derived calls from the multiplex PCR reads in MiXCR, one entry per CDR3 protein. The data hold roughly 500,000 distinct CDR3 sequences, with roughly 24% observed a single time. The sequenced sample was blood. The receptors originated from a woman in her twenties or thirties with Graves' ophthalmopathy.

This clonotype has only a few counts. This may be a read error: a much more frequent sequence differs by one nucleotide. The chain links TRBV19 to TRBJ1-2; perhaps TRBD1 as D (6 bases). Per germline, CDR1 LNHDA and CDR2 SQIVND (reference sequence). The CDR3 is made up of 15 amino acids. The CDR3: CASSAPPGHGPGHTF. CDR3 DNA: TGTGCCAGTAGTGCACCACCGGGACACGGCCCTGGCCACACCTTC. The full variable domain, with the rest looked up from reference TRBV19 and TRBJ1-2, is DGGITQSPKYLFRKEGQNVTLSCEQNLNHDAMYWYRQDPGQGLRLIYYSQIVNDFQKGDIAEGYSVSREKKESFPLTVTSAQKNPTAFYLCASSAPPGHGPGHTFGSGTRLTVV.

The chain joins TRBV7-9 to TRBJ1-1, with D uncertain. V was shortened by 4 bases and J by 1 base, with 13 bases between the two germline ends. This CDR3 region has 15 residues. Germline V gene lookup returns CDR1 SEHNR and CDR2 FQNEAQ (reference sequence). The CDR3 loop is CASSSLLRENTEAFF. CDR3 nucleotide sequence: TGTGCCAGCAGCTCACTTTTGAGGGAGAACACTGAAGCTTTCTTT.

The J gene is TRBJ1-5, the V gene TRBV12-3 or TRBV12-4; no clear D gene. The V end was cut by 3 bases, the J end by 6 bases, with 9 bases between. The length of the CDR3 is 13 residues. As DNA, the CDR3 is TGTGCCAGCAGTTTGTTAGGTGTTCAGCCCCAGCATTTT. This codes for CASSLLGVQPQHF.

This clonotype came up a few times. The chain uses TRBV19 and TRBJ1-5; D perhaps matches TRBD1 (5 bases). The CDR3 runs 13 residues. V was clipped by 7 bases and J by 1 base, with 8 bases between them. Per the germline V gene, CDR1 is LNHDA and CDR2 is SQIVND (reference sequence). CDR3 coding DNA: TGTGCCAGTACCGGGGCGAGCAATCAGCCCCAGCATTTT. Residues: CASTGASNQPQHF.

This clonotype was seen more than once but under ten times. This chain connects TRBV11-2 to TRBJ2-3; 10 bases are shared with TRBD2. V lost 4 bases and J lost 4; bases outside the gene matches: 8. Germline V gene lookup returns CDR1 SGHAT and CDR2 FQNNGV. CDR3 length: 16 amino acids. The CDR3 sequence: CASSYDSGGSSDTQYF. The CDR3 DNA reads TGTGCCAGCAGCTACGATAGCGGGGGGTCTTCAGATACGCAGTATTTT.

This clonotype appeared many times. Written as DNA, the CDR3 is TGTGCCAGCTCACCCGGACAGGATTTTGAAGCTTTCTTT. This sequence encodes CASSPGQDFEAFF. The chain uses TRBV18 and TRBJ1-1, with TRBD1 matching 7 bases. CDR1 and CDR2 from the germline V gene are KGHSH and LQKENI. J lost 7 bases, V lost 3 bases, and 5 bases had no gene match. CDR3 length equals 13 residues.

This clonotype was seen at least ten times. This chain links TRBV20-1 with TRBJ1-2, with 7 bases that match TRBD1. The germline V gene encodes CDR1 DFQATT and CDR2 SNEGSKA (reference sequence). The CDR3 totals 11 residues. V dropped 8 bases and J dropped 6; count of bases not matched to a gene: 6. The CDR3 DNA is TGCAGTAGCCACAGGGGCGATGGCTACACCTTC. Translating it yields CSSHRGDGYTF.

This clonotype was seen many times. As DNA, the CDR3 is TGTGCCATCACCCTTAACACCGGGGAGCTGTTTTTT. This translates into CAITLNTGELFF. The J gene is TRBJ2-2, the V gene TRBV10-3; no clear D. This CDR3 is built from 12 residues. V lost 7 bases, J lost 2 bases, and 5 bases lay in between. Germline CDR1 reads ENHRY; CDR2 reads SYGVKD.

This clonotype showed up just a few times. Possible read error: a much larger clone is one base away. This chain links TRBV11-1 with TRBJ1-1; D is unresolved. Between the trimmed V and J ends, which lost 3 bases and 4 bases, there was a span of 9 bases. CDR1 and CDR2 (germline): SGHAT, FQDESV (reference sequence). The CDR3 consists of 13 residues. CDR3 in DNA: TGTGCCAGCAGCTTTGCGGGCCTCACTGAAGCTTTCTTT. Residues: CASSFAGLTEAFF.

This clonotype turned up a few times. This chain joins TRBV4-3 and TRBJ1-6; 9 bases are a match to TRBD1. J lost 10 bases, V lost 2 bases, and 12 bases had no gene match. CDR3 length equals 17 residues. Germline V CDR1 and CDR2: LGHNA, YSLEER. The DNA of the CDR3 is TGCGCCAGCAGCCAACACACCCAGGGACAGGGACTCTCACCCCTCCACTTT. As protein: CASSQHTQGQGLSPLHF.

This clonotype was counted at least ten times. The chain joins TRBV15 to TRBJ1-1; D might be TRBD1 (5 bases). Germline-derived CDR1 and CDR2 are LNHNV and YYDKDF (reference sequence). V dropped 0 bases and J dropped 10 bases, with 12 bases sitting between them. The CDR3 is 13 amino acids. CDR3 DNA sequence: TGTGCCACCAGCAGAGATCGGGCAGGGCCAGCTTTCTTT. It codes for CATSRDRAGPAFF.

In its sample, this clonotype was seen many times. This rearrangement joins TRBV20-1 to TRBJ1-2; D is possibly TRBD1 (6 bases). The CDR3 length is 13 residues. V gave up 2 bases and J gave up 7 bases, with 14 bases separating them. Germline values: CDR1 DFQATT, CDR2 SNEGSKA (reference sequence). The CDR3: CSARRQAESGYTF. CDR3 nucleotide sequence: TGCAGTGCTAGAAGACAGGCCGAGAGTGGCTACACCTTC.

This clonotype was recorded many times. The chain carries TRBV6-2 or TRBV6-3 and TRBJ2-2; 9 bases agree with TRBD1. This CDR3 comprises 15 residues. J was trimmed by 7 bases and V by 6 bases; bases with no gene match: 9. Per germline, CDR1 MNHEY and CDR2 SVGEGT. The CDR3: CASSLLQGANGELFF. The CDR3 coding sequence is TGTGCCAGCAGCCTCCTACAGGGGGCGAACGGGGAGCTGTTTTTT.

This clonotype was seen repeatedly, ten times or more. The chain couples TRBV29-1 to TRBJ2-2; D is possibly TRBD1 or TRBD2 (6 bases each). CDR1 SQVTM and CDR2 ANQGSEA come from the germline V gene. With 4 bases removed from V and 3 bases from J, the gap between germline ends came to 15 bases. This CDR3 has 15 amino acids. The CDR3 protein is CSVVGGPVDTGELFF. In DNA, the CDR3 is TGCAGCGTTGTTGGGGGGCCCGTTGACACCGGGGAGCTGTTTTTT.

This clonotype has a count of ten or more. For the CDR3, the DNA is TGTGCCAGCAGTTTGCCTCGTAGCACTGAAGCTTTCTTT. It specifies CASSLPRSTEAFF. The gene calls are TRBV28 and TRBJ1-1; D is unclear. The germline V gene has CDR1 MDHEN and CDR2 SYDVKM. The CDR3 is 13 amino acids. V was clipped by 3 bases and J by 4 bases, with 9 bases between them.

This clonotype was counted only a few times. V gene TRBV12-3 or TRBV12-4 combines with J gene TRBJ2-2; TRBD2 aligns across 7 bases. The ends lost 3 bases at V and 3 bases at J; junction bases unmatched: 16. The CDR3 consists of 19 residues. CDR3 in amino acids: CASSLVLQEQRGYTGELFF. DNA of the CDR3: TGTGCCAGCAGTTTGGTCCTTCAGGAACAGCGGGGTTACACCGGGGAGCTGTTTTTT.

This clonotype was seen many times. The genes are TRBV10-3 and TRBJ1-2; a weak D match, TRBD1 (6 bases). This CDR3 is built from 15 residues. V lost 6 bases, J lost 2 bases, and 16 bases lay in between. Per the germline V gene, CDR1 is ENHRY and CDR2 is SYGVKD. The CDR3 DNA follows: TGTGCCATCAGAGGGAACAGGGAGGCCAACTATGGCTACACCTTC. This sequence encodes CAIRGNREANYGYTF.

This clonotype came up a few times. This chain joins TRBV12-3 or TRBV12-4 and TRBJ1-5; TRBD1 might be the D (5 bases). V was clipped by 3 bases and J by 2 bases, with 11 bases between them. The CDR3 covers 15 residues. CDR3 nucleotide sequence: TGTGCCAGCAGTTTCATGACAGATGGCAATCAGCCCCAGCATTTT. It yields the protein CASSFMTDGNQPQHF.

About this clonotype itself: A much bigger clone sits one base away, suggesting this may be a read error. V is TRBV7-9 and J is TRBJ1-1; 9 bases map to TRBD1. Germline CDR1 reads SEHNR; CDR2 reads FQNEAQ (reference sequence). CDR3 length equals 12 residues. Written as DNA, the CDR3 is TGTGCCAGCAGCTTTGGGACAGGGTACGGTTGCTTT. This translates into CASSFGTGYGCF.